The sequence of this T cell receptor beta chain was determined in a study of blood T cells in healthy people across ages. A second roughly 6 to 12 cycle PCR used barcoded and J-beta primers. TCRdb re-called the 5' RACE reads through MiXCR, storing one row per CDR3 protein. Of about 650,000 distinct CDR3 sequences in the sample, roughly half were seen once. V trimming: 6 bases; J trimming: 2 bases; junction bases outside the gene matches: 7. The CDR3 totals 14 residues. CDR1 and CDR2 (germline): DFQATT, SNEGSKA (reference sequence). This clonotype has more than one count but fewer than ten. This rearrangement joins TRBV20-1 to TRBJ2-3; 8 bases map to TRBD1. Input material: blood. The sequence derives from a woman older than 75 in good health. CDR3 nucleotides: TGCAGTGCCACCCGACAGGGGAACACAGATACGCAGTATTTT. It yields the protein CSATRQGNTDTQYF.